This T cell receptor beta chain was recovered during a study of cytomegalovirus exposure and HLA in healthy donors. Study findings and constraints: Apparent HLA restriction characterized most CMV-associated TCR beta chains in a later analysis.

V dropped 6 bases and J dropped 4 bases, with 12 bases sitting between them. CDR1 and CDR2 from the germline V gene are LNHDA and SQIVND (reference sequence). CDR3 length: 13 residues. For this clone: Its target is not known.

In the PCR, 60 Vbeta and 13 Jbeta primers were used. Original handling: In a later analysis, the count reached 82 million or so unique TCR beta chains, with around 10 million shared. Sequencing used immunoSEQ multiplex PCR; TCRdb keeps in-frame clones, though not all of them. D and trimming were read from the DNA, whereas the V and J calls and clone size are those reported in that table. The profile shows around 170,000 clones, over 75% of them singletons. Sequencing was done on a sample of PBMCs. The clonotype originates from a middle-aged man in good health and CMV-seropositive. The chain uses TRBV19 and TRBJ1-2; weak D call: TRBD1 (5 bases). CDR3 residues: CASSPGGVYGYTF. In nucleotides, the CDR3 is TGTGCCAGTAGCCCTGGAGGGGTCTATGGCTACACCTTC.